The 14 T cell receptor beta chains reported below all come from one sample, sequenced in a study of CD8 T cells in Susac syndrome. The RNA input was roughly 0.45 to 1 ug, and it was reverse transcribed with random hexamers. MiXCR was run by TCRdb on the immunoSEQ multiplex PCR reads, yielding one entry per CDR3 protein. The data contain about 200,000 distinct CDR3 sequences, 95% of them singletons. The sequenced sample was CD4+ T cells from PBMCs. The receptors come from a human donor with multiple sclerosis.

The CDR3: CAWRSGQITIYF. The DNA for the CDR3 is TGTGCCTGGAGATCGGGACAGATAACCATATATTTT. This chain connects TRBV30 to TRBJ1-3; 7 bases match TRBD1. Trimming cost V 3 bases and J 10 bases; bases outside gene matches: 6. The CDR3 runs 12 residues. Germline V CDR1 and CDR2: GTSNPN, SVGIG (reference sequence).

The chain links TRBV20-1 to TRBJ2-3; possibly TRBD1 for D (6 bases). Germline values: CDR1 DFQATT, CDR2 SNEGSKA (reference sequence). CDR3 length equals 15 residues. Trimming took 3 bases from V and 6 from J, leaving 19 bases between them. As DNA, the CDR3 is TGCAGTGCTAGGGGTGGGGGCGCAGGTTCTGATACGCAGTATTTT. This translates into CSARGGGAGSDTQYF.

This clonotype was observed a few times. V is TRBV13 and J is TRBJ2-3; TRBD2 aligns across 8 bases. Germline V gives CDR1 PRHDT, CDR2 FYEKMQ (reference sequence). The CDR3 is 14 amino acids. V shed 3 bases and J 1 base; nucleotides not matched to a gene: 0. The CDR3 DNA reads TGTGCCAGCAGCTTTAGCGGGGGCACAGATACGCAGTATTTT. Translated: CASSFSGGTDTQYF.

The rearrangement links TRBV20-1 to TRBJ1-1; TRBD1 aligns across 7 bases. The V and J ends lost 6 bases and 1 base, in that order; junction bases with no gene match: 8. This CDR3 is built from 14 residues. Germline V CDR1 and CDR2: DFQATT, SNEGSKA (reference sequence). The CDR3 nucleotides read TGCAGTGCACTCGCCAGGGGGACGAACACTGAAGCTTTCTTT. This translates into CSALARGTNTEAFF.

The genes are TRBV27 and TRBJ1-1; maybe TRBD1 (5 bases). Per the germline V gene, CDR1 is MNHEY and CDR2 is SMNVEV (reference sequence). V was shortened by 3 bases and J by 8 bases, with 13 bases between the two germline ends. The CDR3 sequence is 13 residues long. The CDR3: CASSLPGRREAFF. The CDR3 DNA is TGTGCCAGCAGTTTGCCAGGGAGAAGAGAAGCTTTCTTT.

The chain carries TRBV20-1 and TRBJ1-2, with D possibly TRBD1 on 6 matching bases. Trimming left V 6 bases short and J 7 bases short, with 21 bases between. CDR1 DFQATT and CDR2 SNEGSKA come from the germline V gene (reference sequence). This CDR3 comprises 14 residues. The DNA of the CDR3 is TGCAGTGCGTCGGGCGAGGGGGATGTAAGTGGCTACACCTTC. Encoded protein: CSASGEGDVSGYTF.

There are a few counts of this clonotype. The chain combines TRBV3-1 with TRBJ2-3; D not certain. The germline V gene has CDR1 LGHDT and CDR2 YNNKEL (reference sequence). The CDR3 extends over 14 amino acids. Trimming took off 2 bases at V and 1 base at J, with 7 bases between the two ends. This CDR3 is CASSQTRGTDTQYF. CDR3 nucleotide sequence: TGTGCCAGCAGCCAAACTCGCGGCACAGATACGCAGTATTTT.

This rearrangement joins TRBV4-1 to TRBJ2-3, with unresolved D. Trimming stripped 2 bases from V and 2 bases from J, with 8 bases between. The germline CDR1 and CDR2 sequences are MGHRA and YSYEKL. This CDR3 is built from 14 residues. The CDR3 DNA sequence: TGCGCCAGCAGCCAAATACTGGTCACAGATACGCAGTATTTT. Residues: CASSQILVTDTQYF.

The gene calls are TRBV12-5 and TRBJ2-7, with D maybe TRBD1 (5 bases). The V and J ends lost 5 bases and 7 bases respectively, with 12 bases between them. The length of the CDR3 is 12 residues. Germline CDR1 reads LGHNT; CDR2 reads FRNRAP. The CDR3 is CASGPGAGEQYF. DNA of the CDR3: TGTGCTAGTGGTCCTGGGGCCGGTGAGCAGTACTTC.

V and J are TRBV27 and TRBJ2-1, with D perhaps matching TRBD1 or TRBD2 (6 bases each). The CDR3 covers 18 residues. Germline-derived CDR1 and CDR2 are MNHEY and SMNVEV (reference sequence). Trimming shortened V by 2 bases and J by 0 bases, and 17 bases separated the two germline ends. The CDR3 is CASSLRGAQESSYNEQFF. The CDR3 DNA sequence: TGTGCCAGCAGTTTAAGGGGGGCCCAAGAGAGCTCCTACAATGAGCAGTTCTTC.

This clonotype was seen just once. The V and J genes are TRBV20-1 and TRBJ2-1; D unclear. In germline, CDR1 is DFQATT, CDR2 SNEGSKA (reference sequence). V was cut by 0 bases and J by 1 base, with 16 bases left in between. This CDR3 spans 17 amino acids. The chain's CDR3 is CSARDSSRAGSYNEQFF. The CDR3 nucleotides read TGCAGTGCTAGAGATTCCTCCCGGGCAGGATCCTACAATGAGCAGTTCTTC.

The rearrangement joins TRBV20-1 to TRBJ2-7; TRBD2 aligns across 8 bases. Germline CDR1 reads DFQATT; CDR2 reads SNEGSKA (reference sequence). This CDR3 contains 13 residues. V was clipped by 4 bases and J by 2 bases; unmatched bases: 4. Here the CDR3 reads CSAKVSGAYEQYF. CDR3 bases: TGCAGTGCTAAGGTTAGCGGGGCCTACGAGCAGTACTTC.

This clonotype was counted a single time. This chain joins TRBV12-5 and TRBJ2-5; the match to TRBD1 covers 7 bases. V dropped 3 bases and J dropped 3; count of bases not matched to a gene: 1. The CDR3 covers 13 residues. CDR1 is LGHNT and CDR2 is FRNRAP in the germline V gene. CDR3 bases: TGTGCTAGTGGTTTCGGGACAGAAGAGACCCAGTACTTC. This sequence encodes CASGFGTEETQYF.

This chain links TRBV12-3 or TRBV12-4 with TRBJ1-4; possible D gene TRBD1, 5 bases. This CDR3 has 15 amino acids. V lost 2 bases and J 6 bases, leaving 13 bases between the germline ends. The CDR3 region is CASSLNGGKDEKLFF. CDR3 coding DNA: TGTGCCAGCAGTTTAAACGGGGGTAAAGATGAAAAACTGTTTTTT.